This TCR beta chain was recorded in a study of blood T cell repertoires in COVID-19. The CDR3 is 14 amino acids. CDR1 ENHRY and CDR2 SYGVKD come from the germline V gene. With V trimmed by 1 base and J by 0 bases, 0 bases remained unmatched. Original handling: Researchers report that nucleated cell counts were estimated from reference gene primer amplification. Profiling relied on immunoSEQ multiplex PCR, and the TCRdb table lists in-frame clones only, not all of them. V, J and clone size derive from that table, while D and trimming were established from the DNA sequence. The sample holds 190,000 or so clones, around four fifths seen once.

Sequencing input: peripheral blood. The sequence was obtained from a man in his 60s with COVID-19, enrolled during active disease. V is TRBV10-3 and J is TRBJ2-7; TRBD1 matches at 7 bases. As DNA, the CDR3 is TGTGCCATCAGTGAGTGGGACAGCTCCTACGAGCAGTACTTC. It encodes CAISEWDSSYEQYF.